This T cell receptor beta chain stems from a study of breast tumors, draining lymph nodes, adjacent tissues. The germline gives CDR1 SGDLS, CDR2 YYNGEE. The CDR3 is 14 amino acids. Trimming cost V 4 bases and J 5 bases; bases outside gene matches: 7. Study outcomes and limitations: Tumors had less TCR diversity than lymph nodes, more than nontumor tissue.

On this clonotype: Its antigen is still unknown.

TCRdb reprocessed the multiplex PCR reads via MiXCR and lists one record per CDR3 protein. The table records under 70,000 distinct CDR3 sequences, over 40% of them present only once. The chain couples TRBV9 to TRBJ2-3; 7 positions match TRBD2. Sequenced material: breast tumor tissue. The receptor comes from a female donor with breast cancer. Some clones in this sample may be carry-over from other donors' samples. CDR3 in amino acids: CASSFRVAGDTQYF. CDR3 in DNA: TGTGCCAGCAGCTTTCGAGTAGCGGGAGATACGCAGTATTTT. Looking up the rest from reference TRBV9 and TRBJ2-3 gives the full variable domain: DSGVTQTPKHLITATGQRVTLRCSPRSGDLSVYWYQQSLDQGLQFLIQYYNGEERAKGNILERFSAQQFPDLHSELNLSSLELGDSALYFCASSFRVAGDTQYFGPGTRLTVL.